These T cell receptor beta chains were read from a single sample in a study of blood T cell repertoires in COVID-19. Method: immunoSEQ multiplex PCR; TCRdb's copy keeps in-frame clones and lacks some. Of about 100,000 clones listed, about 86% are singletons. Sequences were obtained from peripheral blood. These receptors were collected from a human donor in a cohort sampled during active COVID-19. Each CDR3 is given with its conserved first and last residue. The D gene is left open where the match is weak. The size field is filled for only some rows; it gives once, few, many or a size class.

CDR3 protein: CASSQVTGMSTGELFF
CDR3 DNA: TGTGCCAGCAGCCAAGTAACGGGGATGAGCACCGGGGAGCTGTTTTTT
V gene: TRBV3-1/TRBV3-2
J gene: TRBJ2-2
D gene: -
clone size: few

CDR3 protein: CASSPPGGWGYTF
CDR3 DNA: TGTGCCAGCAGCCCTCCAGGGGGCTGGGGCTACACCTTC
V gene: TRBV9
J gene: TRBJ1-2
D gene: TRBD1
clone size: -

CDR3 protein: CAASRGSYEQYF
CDR3 DNA: TGTGCCGCCAGTCGGGGGTCCTACGAGCAGTACTTC
V gene: TRBV7-9
J gene: TRBJ2-7
D gene: -
clone size: -

CDR3 protein: CATSFFGQGEAYNEQFF
CDR3 DNA: TGTGCCACCAGTTTTTTCGGACAGGGGGAGGCCTACAATGAGCAGTTCTTC
V gene: TRBV15
J gene: TRBJ2-1
D gene: TRBD1
clone size: -

CDR3 protein: CASTTAGPRNTIYF
CDR3 DNA: TGTGCCAGCACAACCGCGGGACCCAGAAACACCATATATTTT
V gene: TRBV28
J gene: TRBJ1-3
D gene: -
clone size: -

CDR3 protein: CATSDVGTSSTGELFF
CDR3 DNA: TGTGCCACCAGTGATGTTGGGACTAGTTCGACCGGGGAGCTGTTTTTT
V gene: TRBV24-1
J gene: TRBJ2-2
D gene: TRBD2
clone size: -

CDR3 protein: CAWSVTGGSNYGYTF
CDR3 DNA: TGTGCCTGGAGTGTGACAGGGGGGTCTAACTATGGCTACACCTTC
V gene: TRBV30
J gene: TRBJ1-2
D gene: TRBD1
clone size: -

CDR3 protein: CASSYIRVGNTEAFF
CDR3 DNA: TGTGCCAGCAGCTATATCAGGGTAGGGAACACTGAAGCTTTCTTT
V gene: TRBV7-9
J gene: TRBJ1-1
D gene: -
clone size: -

CDR3 protein: CASSGTVTGKLFF
CDR3 DNA: TGTGCCAGCTCCGGGACAGTGACGGGAAAACTGTTTTTT
V gene: TRBV27
J gene: TRBJ1-4
D gene: TRBD1
clone size: -

CDR3 protein: CATSGAGLAGYEQFF
CDR3 DNA: TGTGCCACCAGCGGTGCGGGACTAGCGGGATATGAGCAGTTCTTC
V gene: TRBV15
J gene: TRBJ2-1
D gene: TRBD2
clone size: once

CDR3 protein: CASSLTGQGVNEQYF
CDR3 DNA: TGTGCCAGCAGCTTAACGGGACAGGGTGTCAACGAGCAGTACTTC
V gene: TRBV11-3
J gene: TRBJ2-7
D gene: TRBD1
clone size: -

CDR3 protein: CASSDYSRGRAGYTF
CDR3 DNA: TGCGCCAGCAGCGATTATTCTAGGGGGAGAGCTGGCTACACCTTC
V gene: TRBV4-1
J gene: TRBJ1-2
D gene: -
clone size: -

CDR3 protein: CSVEVYTRGELFF
CDR3 DNA: TGCAGCGTTGAAGTCTACACTAGAGGGGAGCTGTTTTTT
V gene: TRBV29-1
J gene: TRBJ2-2
D gene: -
clone size: -

CDR3 protein: CASSSPGQGVGYTF
CDR3 DNA: TGTGCCAGTAGCAGCCCGGGACAGGGGGTTGGCTACACCTTC
V gene: TRBV19
J gene: TRBJ1-2
D gene: TRBD1
clone size: -

CDR3 protein: CASSFHEGGYTF
CDR3 DNA: TGTGCCAGCAGCTTTCATGAGGGTGGCTACACCTTC
V gene: TRBV5-6
J gene: TRBJ1-2
D gene: -
clone size: -

CDR3 protein: CASSYVAGGLTDTQYF
CDR3 DNA: TGTGCCAGCAGTTATGTAGCGGGAGGGCTTACAGATACGCAGTATTTT
V gene: TRBV6-2/TRBV6-3
J gene: TRBJ2-3
D gene: TRBD2
clone size: -

CDR3 protein: CASSPGQGDKSDF
CDR3 DNA: TGTGCCAGCAGCCCCGGACAGGGTGATAAATCGGACTTC
V gene: TRBV28
J gene: TRBJ2-7
D gene: TRBD1
clone size: once

CDR3 protein: CASSQGGSRTEAFF
CDR3 DNA: TGTGCCAGCAGCCAAGGTGGGTCGAGGACTGAAGCTTTCTTT
V gene: TRBV3-1/TRBV3-2
J gene: TRBJ1-1
D gene: -
clone size: -

CDR3 protein: CASSPSGSLYNEQFF
CDR3 DNA: TGTGCCAGCAGCCCCAGCGGGAGTTTGTACAATGAGCAGTTCTTC
V gene: TRBV3-1/TRBV3-2
J gene: TRBJ2-1
D gene: TRBD2
clone size: -

CDR3 protein: CASSQSGTTGGRLYF
CDR3 DNA: TGTGCCAGCAGCCAATCCGGCACTACGGGGGGACGGTTGTACTTC
V gene: TRBV16
J gene: TRBJ2-7
D gene: TRBD2
clone size: -

CDR3 protein: CASSRQTGLNTEAFF
CDR3 DNA: TGTGCCAGCAGCCGCCAGACAGGGTTGAACACTGAAGCTTTCTTT
V gene: TRBV6-5
J gene: TRBJ1-1
D gene: TRBD1
clone size: -

CDR3 protein: CASSPTGVFGNEQFF
CDR3 DNA: TGTGCCAGCAGCCCGACAGGGGTCTTTGGAAATGAGCAGTTCTTC
V gene: TRBV13
J gene: TRBJ2-1
D gene: TRBD1
clone size: -

CDR3 protein: CAYSGRVNEQYF
CDR3 DNA: TGTGCCTATAGCGGGAGGGTTAACGAGCAGTACTTC
V gene: TRBV2
J gene: TRBJ2-7
D gene: TRBD2
clone size: -

CDR3 protein: CASSRGIWYEQYF
CDR3 DNA: TGTGCCAGCAGCCGAGGAATTTGGTACGAGCAGTACTTC
V gene: TRBV7-2
J gene: TRBJ2-7
D gene: -
clone size: -

CDR3 protein: CASRDGAYNEQFF
CDR3 DNA: TGCGCCAGCAGGGACGGGGCCTACAATGAGCAGTTCTTC
V gene: TRBV5-1
J gene: TRBJ2-1
D gene: -
clone size: -

CDR3 protein: CASSYKTGGNTEAFF
CDR3 DNA: TGTGCCAGCAGTTACAAGACAGGGGGAAACACTGAAGCTTTCTTT
V gene: TRBV6-5
J gene: TRBJ1-1
D gene: TRBD1
clone size: -

CDR3 protein: CASSKGACAFSFSGEPGSDEQYF
CDR3 DNA: TGTGCCAGCAGCAAAGGGGCCTGCGCCTTTTCCTTTAGCGGGGAGCCAGGCTCGGACGAGCAGTACTTC
V gene: TRBV21-1
J gene: TRBJ2-7
D gene: -
clone size: -

CDR3 protein: CATGPGLAIYEQYF
CDR3 DNA: TGTGCCACCGGGCCGGGACTAGCGATCTACGAGCAGTACTTC
V gene: TRBV28
J gene: TRBJ2-7
D gene: TRBD2
clone size: -

CDR3 protein: CASSRTRGAATGELFF
CDR3 DNA: TGTGCCAGTAGTAGGACCCGGGGGGCCGCTACCGGGGAGCTGTTTTTT
V gene: TRBV19
J gene: TRBJ2-2
D gene: -
clone size: -

CDR3 protein: CASSAGQANQPQHF
CDR3 DNA: TGTGCCAGCAGCGCGGGACAAGCCAATCAGCCCCAGCATTTT
V gene: TRBV9
J gene: TRBJ1-5
D gene: -
clone size: -

CDR3 protein: CASSQSASGSSYNEQFF
CDR3 DNA: TGCGCCAGCAGTCAATCTGCTAGCGGAAGCTCCTACAATGAGCAGTTCTTC
V gene: TRBV23-1
J gene: TRBJ2-1
D gene: TRBD2
clone size: few

CDR3 protein: CATSRDNREGYTF
CDR3 DNA: TGTGCCACCAGTCGAGATAACAGGGAGGGCTACACCTTC
V gene: TRBV24-1
J gene: TRBJ1-2
D gene: -
clone size: -

CDR3 protein: CASSHNRGRGYGYTF
CDR3 DNA: TGTGCCAGTAGTCATAACAGGGGGCGCGGCTATGGCTACACCTTC
V gene: TRBV19
J gene: TRBJ1-2
D gene: TRBD1
clone size: once

CDR3 protein: CASSSDRGRSGDNSPLHF
CDR3 DNA: TGTGCCAGCAGCTCCGACAGGGGGCGAAGTGGTGATAATTCACCCCTCCACTTT
V gene: TRBV7-2
J gene: TRBJ1-6
D gene: TRBD1
clone size: -

CDR3 protein: CASSLAGGPDTQYF
CDR3 DNA: TGTGCCAGCAGTCTAGCGGGAGGGCCCGATACGCAGTATTTT
V gene: TRBV28
J gene: TRBJ2-3
D gene: TRBD2
clone size: -

CDR3 protein: CASSSAPDRDGNEQFF
CDR3 DNA: TGTGCCAGCAGCTCGGCCCCCGACAGGGATGGGAATGAGCAGTTCTTC
V gene: TRBV7-2
J gene: TRBJ2-1
D gene: TRBD1
clone size: -

CDR3 protein: CASSLGSREGQYF
CDR3 DNA: TGTGCCAGCAGCTTGGGGTCCAGGGAGGGGCAGTACTTC
V gene: TRBV7-2
J gene: TRBJ2-7
D gene: TRBD2
clone size: medium-sized

CDR3 protein: CASSYSRDSSYEQYF
CDR3 DNA: TGTGCCAGCAGTTACTCCCGGGACAGCTCCTACGAGCAGTACTTC
V gene: TRBV6-5
J gene: TRBJ2-7
D gene: TRBD1
clone size: -

CDR3 protein: CASTSGEFQETQYF
CDR3 DNA: TGCGCCAGCACTTCAGGGGAGTTCCAAGAGACCCAGTACTTC
V gene: TRBV5-1
J gene: TRBJ2-5
D gene: -
clone size: -

CDR3 protein: CASSLEARGEQYF
CDR3 DNA: TGTGCCAGCAGCTTGGAGGCCAGGGGCGAGCAGTACTTC
V gene: TRBV5-6
J gene: TRBJ2-7
D gene: -
clone size: many

CDR3 protein: CASSLGQAAQETQYF
CDR3 DNA: TGCGCCAGCAGCTTGGGACAGGCAGCTCAAGAGACCCAGTACTTC
V gene: TRBV5-1
J gene: TRBJ2-5
D gene: -
clone size: -

CDR3 protein: CASSSGGSGGYTF
CDR3 DNA: TGCGCCAGCAGCTCTGGTGGGAGTGGCGGCTACACCTTC
V gene: TRBV5-1
J gene: TRBJ1-2
D gene: -
clone size: once

CDR3 protein: CASSPGTGLSYEQYF
CDR3 DNA: TGCGCCAGCAGTCCGGGGACAGGGCTTTCATACGAGCAGTACTTC
V gene: TRBV5-1
J gene: TRBJ2-7
D gene: TRBD1
clone size: -

CDR3 protein: CASSLVSASGRNEQFF
CDR3 DNA: TGTGCCAGCAGCTTAGTGTCGGCTAGCGGGAGGAATGAGCAGTTCTTC
V gene: TRBV7-6
J gene: TRBJ2-1
D gene: TRBD2
clone size: -

CDR3 protein: CAGDRVNTEAFF
CDR3 DNA: TGTGCCGGGGACAGGGTGAACACTGAAGCTTTCTTT
V gene: TRBV30
J gene: TRBJ1-1
D gene: TRBD1
clone size: few

CDR3 protein: CASSAMKPGLASQGGNEQFF
CDR3 DNA: TGCGCCAGCAGCGCTATGAAACCGGGACTAGCGTCACAAGGGGGGAATGAGCAGTTCTTC
V gene: TRBV5-1
J gene: TRBJ2-1
D gene: TRBD2
clone size: -

CDR3 protein: CATLHRGSSTEAFF
CDR3 DNA: TGTGCCACCCTCCACCGGGGGTCGTCCACTGAAGCTTTCTTT
V gene: TRBV28
J gene: TRBJ1-1
D gene: -
clone size: -

CDR3 protein: CAIRISGSDPDTQYF
CDR3 DNA: TGTGCCATCAGGATTAGCGGGAGTGACCCAGATACGCAGTATTTT
V gene: TRBV10-3
J gene: TRBJ2-3
D gene: TRBD2
clone size: -

CDR3 protein: CASMGGNYQPQHF
CDR3 DNA: TGTGCCAGTATGGGGGGAAATTATCAGCCCCAGCATTTT
V gene: TRBV19
J gene: TRBJ1-5
D gene: -
clone size: -

CDR3 protein: CASSPDGQANQPQHF
CDR3 DNA: TGCGCCAGCAGCCCGGATGGACAGGCAAATCAGCCCCAGCATTTT
V gene: TRBV5-1
J gene: TRBJ1-5
D gene: TRBD1
clone size: many